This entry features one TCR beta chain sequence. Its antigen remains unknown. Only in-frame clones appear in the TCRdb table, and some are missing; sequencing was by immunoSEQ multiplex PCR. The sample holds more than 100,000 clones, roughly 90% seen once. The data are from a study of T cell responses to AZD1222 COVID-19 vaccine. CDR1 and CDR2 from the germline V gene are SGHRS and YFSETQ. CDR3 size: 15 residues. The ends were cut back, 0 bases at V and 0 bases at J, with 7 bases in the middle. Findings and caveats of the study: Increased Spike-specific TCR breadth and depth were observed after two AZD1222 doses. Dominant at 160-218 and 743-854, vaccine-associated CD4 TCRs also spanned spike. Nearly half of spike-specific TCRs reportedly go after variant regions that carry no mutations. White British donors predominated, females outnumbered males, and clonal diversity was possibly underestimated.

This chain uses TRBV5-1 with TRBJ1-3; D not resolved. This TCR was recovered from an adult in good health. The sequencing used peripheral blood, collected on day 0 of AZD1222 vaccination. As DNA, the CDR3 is TGCGCCAGCAGCTTGGCGAGCCGCTCTGGAAACACCATATATTTT. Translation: CASSLASRSGNTIYF.